The entry below describes one T cell receptor beta chain. In this sample, this clone turned up once. Its antigen specificity is not known. No quality values exist for individual bases; no much larger clone is one base distant. Spanning cysteine to phenylalanine, the CDR3 consists of 14 amino acids. The only DNA kept is the CDR3, 42 bases in frame from the first base. Relative to germline, V is 5 bases shorter and J is 0 bases shorter, with 12 bases between their ends. CDR1 and CDR2 were assigned from the germline V gene (reference sequence) as GTSNPN and SVGIG. The data belong to a study of control samples from healthy donors and cancer patients (dated by TCRdb to about 2020). The method behind the library was the immunoSEQ multiplex PCR assay. This is the immuneACCESS table as TCRdb keeps it, with only in-frame sequences that have V and J called. A part of the clones is gone; compared with another copy, unresolved V genes explain less than half, and the rest is unexplained. The sample data list 150,000 to 200,000 clones, and approximately 92% of these were observed just once. The top ten clones comprise around 1.5% of the sample.

The chain is encoded by TRBV30 joined to TRBJ2-3; a tentative D match to TRBD2 spans 6 bases. The receptor's source is a man aged 25-45 years in good health. The material sequenced was blood. The DNA sequence reads TGTGCCTGGGGGGCGGGACTCAGCACAGATACGCAGTATTTT. It is translated as CAWGAGLSTDTQYF.